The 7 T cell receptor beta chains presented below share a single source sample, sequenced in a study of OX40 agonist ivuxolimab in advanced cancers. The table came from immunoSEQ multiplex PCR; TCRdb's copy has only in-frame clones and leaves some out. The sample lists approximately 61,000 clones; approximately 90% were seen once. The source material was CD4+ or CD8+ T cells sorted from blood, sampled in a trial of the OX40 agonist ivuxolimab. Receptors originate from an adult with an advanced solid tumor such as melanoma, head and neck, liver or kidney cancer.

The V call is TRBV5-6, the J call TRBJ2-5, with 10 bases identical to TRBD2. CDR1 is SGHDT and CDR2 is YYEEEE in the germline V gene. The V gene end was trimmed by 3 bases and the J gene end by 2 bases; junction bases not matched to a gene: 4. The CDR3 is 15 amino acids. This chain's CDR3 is CASSSGTSDQETQYF. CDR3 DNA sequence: TGTGCCAGCAGCTCCGGGACTAGCGATCAAGAGACCCAGTACTTC.

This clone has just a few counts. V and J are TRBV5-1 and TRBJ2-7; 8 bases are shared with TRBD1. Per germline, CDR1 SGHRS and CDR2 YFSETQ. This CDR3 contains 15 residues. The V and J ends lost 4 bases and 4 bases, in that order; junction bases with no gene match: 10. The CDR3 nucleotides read TGCGCCAGCAGCCTAACGACAGGGGCTGGATACGAGCAGTACTTC. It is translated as CASSLTTGAGYEQYF.

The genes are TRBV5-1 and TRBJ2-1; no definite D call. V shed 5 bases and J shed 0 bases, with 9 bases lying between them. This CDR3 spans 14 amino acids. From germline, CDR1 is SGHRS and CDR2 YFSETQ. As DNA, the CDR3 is TGCGCCAGCAGAGGCCTCAGCTCCTACAATGAGCAGTTCTTC. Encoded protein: CASRGLSSYNEQFF.

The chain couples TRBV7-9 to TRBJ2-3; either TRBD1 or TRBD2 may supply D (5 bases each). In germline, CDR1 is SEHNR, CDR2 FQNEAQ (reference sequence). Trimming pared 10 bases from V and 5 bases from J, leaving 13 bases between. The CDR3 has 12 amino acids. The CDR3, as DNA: TGTGCCACAGTATCGGGGCTAGATACGCAGTATTTT. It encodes CATVSGLDTQYF. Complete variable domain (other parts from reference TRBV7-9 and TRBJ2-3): DTGVSQNPRHKITKRGQNVTFRCDPISEHNRLYWYRQTLGQGPEFLTYFQNEAQLEKSRLLSDRFSAERPKGSFSTLEIQRTEQGDSAMYLCATVSGLDTQYFGPGTRLTVL.

The DNA of the CDR3 is TGTGCCAGCAGCTTGATTTTAGGGGGGGATGAGCAGTTCTTC. This gives the protein CASSLILGGDEQFF. This chain connects TRBV5-6 to TRBJ2-1; tentative D call: TRBD2 (7 bases). This CDR3 is 14 amino acids long. Germline CDR1 and CDR2: SGHDT and YYEEEE. Trimming took off 1 base at V and 8 bases at J, with 13 bases between the two ends.

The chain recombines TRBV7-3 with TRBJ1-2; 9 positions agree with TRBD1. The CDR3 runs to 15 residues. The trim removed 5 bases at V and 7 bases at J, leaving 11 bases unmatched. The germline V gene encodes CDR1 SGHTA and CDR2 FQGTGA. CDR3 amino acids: CASSPGQGPSLGYTF. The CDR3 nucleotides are TGTGCCAGCAGCCCGGGACAGGGACCCTCCCTTGGCTACACCTTC.

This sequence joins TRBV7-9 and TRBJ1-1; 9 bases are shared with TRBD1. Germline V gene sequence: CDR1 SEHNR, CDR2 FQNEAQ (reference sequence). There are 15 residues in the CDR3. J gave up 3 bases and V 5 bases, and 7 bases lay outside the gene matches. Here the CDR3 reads CASSHNRQGDTEAFF. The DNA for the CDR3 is TGTGCCAGCAGCCATAACCGACAGGGGGACACTGAAGCTTTCTTT. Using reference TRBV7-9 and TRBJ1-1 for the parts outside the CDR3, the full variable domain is DTGVSQNPRHKITKRGQNVTFRCDPISEHNRLYWYRQTLGQGPEFLTYFQNEAQLEKSRLLSDRFSAERPKGSFSTLEIQRTEQGDSAMYLCASSHNRQGDTEAFFGQGTRLTVV.